The source of this T cell receptor beta chain is a study of control samples from healthy donors and cancer patients. The method was immunoSEQ multiplex PCR; TCRdb's version includes in-frame clones alone and lacks a portion of them. The data contain roughly 120,000 clones, 70% to 90% of them singletons. Trimming pared 1 base from V and 0 bases from J, leaving 9 bases between. This CDR3 contains 15 residues. Germline V gene data show CDR1 as MGHDK and CDR2 as SYGVNS. The sample taken for sequencing was blood. The clonotype was recovered from a man aged 35 to 55 in good health. The genes are TRBV25-1 and TRBJ1-1; D remains ambiguous. The CDR3 nucleotides read TGTGCCAGCAGTGAATCGAATTGGATGAACACTGAAGCTTTCTTT. This encodes CASSESNWMNTEAFF. Together with reference TRBV25-1 and TRBJ1-1, the CDR3 gives the full variable domain: EADIYQTPRYLVIGTGKKITLECSQTMGHDKMYWYQQDPGMELHLIHYSYGVNSTEKGDLSSESTVSRIRTEHFPLTLESARPSHTSQYLCASSESNWMNTEAFFGQGTRLTVV.